This entry lists 19 T cell receptor beta chains sequenced from one sample in a study of blood T cells in healthy people across ages. For the second PCR, which ran for about 6 to 11 cycles, a sample-barcoded 5' primer and a J-beta primer mix were used. MiXCR, run by TCRdb on the 5' RACE reads, gives a single entry per CDR3 protein. The sample shows 1.4 million to 1.5 million distinct CDR3 sequences, around 39% of them seen only once. The sequenced sample consisted of blood. The receptors originated from a woman aged 18-29 years in good health.

This clonotype was observed once. The chain has TRBV27 and TRBJ2-5; the D gene is possibly TRBD1 (5 bases). The J call may be mistaken, given a closer DNA end match to TRBJ2-7. CDR3 length: 15 residues. CDR1 MNHEY and CDR2 SMNVEV come from the germline V gene (reference sequence). The CDR3 DNA reads TGTGCCAGCAGGATAACAGGCCGCTCCTCCTACGAGCAGTACTTC. Translating gives CASRITGRSSYEQYF.

The J gene is TRBJ2-1, the V gene TRBV6-5, with D possibly called TRBD1 or TRBD2 (6 bases each). V was shortened by 0 bases and J by 9 bases, with 18 bases between the two germline ends. Per the germline V gene, CDR1 is MNHEY and CDR2 is SVGAGI. CDR3 length: 16 amino acids. The CDR3 DNA sequence: TGTGCCAGCAGTTACTCGAAGGGGGGCTGGCGTAGTGAGCAGTTCTTC. This codes for CASSYSKGGWRSEQFF.

The rearrangement joins TRBV14 to TRBJ2-1, with TRBD1 matching 8 bases. CDR1 and CDR2 from the germline V gene are SGHDN and FVKESK. V dropped 0 bases and J dropped 2; count of bases not matched to a gene: 3. There are 16 residues in the CDR3. CDR3 sequence: CASSQEQGGPYNEQFF. The DNA of the CDR3 is TGTGCCAGCAGCCAAGAACAGGGGGGCCCCTACAATGAGCAGTTCTTC.

The CDR3 region has the DNA TGTGCCAGCAGTGAATATCAACAGGCAATTACAGGGAACACTGAAGCTTTCTTT. Protein product: CASSEYQQAITGNTEAFF. The chain employs TRBV25-1 and TRBJ1-1; possibly TRBD1 for D (5 bases). The CDR3 extends over 18 amino acids. Germline V lookup: CDR1 MGHDK, CDR2 SYGVNS. V was shortened by 0 bases and J by 1 base, with 18 bases between the two germline ends.

This clonotype has more than one count but fewer than ten. The J gene is TRBJ2-7, the V gene TRBV12-3 or TRBV12-4; D is unclear. The germline V and J ends were trimmed by 6 bases and 7 bases, with 16 bases remaining between them. The CDR3 runs 13 residues. In DNA, the CDR3 is TGTGCCAGCAGCCCTGGACCGCCCGGGGAGCAGTACTTC. This translates into CASSPGPPGEQYF.

In this sample, this clonotype turned up a few times. The genes are TRBV5-1 and TRBJ2-1, with 10 bases that match TRBD2. Trimming removed 4 bases from V and 5 bases from J; junction bases left unmatched: 9. The germline V gene has CDR1 SGHRS and CDR2 YFSETQ. The CDR3 has 16 amino acids. DNA for the CDR3: TGCGCCAGCAGCGTTCTAGCGGGAGCCTGGGACAATGAGCAGTTCTTC. Its translation: CASSVLAGAWDNEQFF. Filled out from reference TRBV5-1 and TRBJ2-1, the complete variable domain reads KAGVTQTPRYLIKTRGQQVTLSCSPISGHRSVSWYQQTPGQGLQFLFEYFSETQRNKGNFPGRFSGRQFSNSRSEMNVSTLELGDSALYLCASSVLAGAWDNEQFFGPGTRLTVL.

The chain combines TRBV30 with TRBJ2-1; D is possibly TRBD2 (6 bases). CDR1 is GTSNPN and CDR2 is SVGIG in the germline V gene (reference sequence). The V end was cut by 7 bases, the J end by 6 bases, with 22 bases between. This CDR3 region has 15 residues. In DNA, the CDR3 is TGTGCCTTCCCGGGGAGCGGGCCACTAAGCAATGAGCAGTTCTTC. It is translated as CAFPGSGPLSNEQFF.

The V and J genes are TRBV7-9 and TRBJ1-2; D is perhaps TRBD1 (6 bases). The V and J ends lost 5 bases and 3 bases respectively, with 16 bases between them. This CDR3 is 15 amino acids long. Germline-derived CDR1 and CDR2 are SEHNR and FQNEAQ (reference sequence). The CDR3: CASSQGPGAHYGYTF. The DNA for the CDR3 is TGTGCCAGCAGCCAGGGGCCGGGAGCTCACTATGGCTACACCTTC. The whole variable domain, filled in from reference TRBV7-9 and TRBJ1-2, reads DTGVSQNPRHKITKRGQNVTFRCDPISEHNRLYWYRQTLGQGPEFLTYFQNEAQLEKSRLLSDRFSAERPKGSFSTLEIQRTEQGDSAMYLCASSQGPGAHYGYTFGSGTRLTVV.

The V gene is TRBV20-1, the J gene TRBJ2-1, with TRBD2 matching 8 bases. The V segment lost 5 bases and the J segment 5 bases; nucleotides outside the gene matches: 11. CDR1 and CDR2 from the germline V gene are DFQATT and SNEGSKA (reference sequence). This CDR3 is 15 amino acids long. DNA of the CDR3: TGCAGTGCTGTCCCCCGGGAGGGCGTCGACAATGAGCAGTTCTTC. Amino acids: CSAVPREGVDNEQFF.

This clonotype was seen only once. The J gene is TRBJ2-7, the V gene TRBV7-2; 7 bases match TRBD2. The CDR3 spans 16 residues. CDR1 SGHTA and CDR2 FQGNSA come from the germline V gene. The CDR3 loop reads CVGSLEPGGSPYEQYF. The CDR3 coding sequence is TGTGTCGGCAGCTTAGAACCTGGCGGGAGCCCCTACGAGCAGTACTTC.

The CDR3 region is CSAPGRARNTIYF. DNA of the CDR3: TGCAGTGCTCCGGGCAGGGCCCGGAACACCATATATTTT. The rearrangement joins TRBV20-1 to TRBJ1-3; the D gene is possibly TRBD1 (5 bases). The CDR3 has 13 residues. Germline values: CDR1 DFQATT, CDR2 SNEGSKA (reference sequence). Deletions cut 5 bases from V and 7 bases from J, with 15 bases between.

The rearrangement uses TRBV9 and TRBJ1-1; 10 positions agree with TRBD1. V lost 3 bases and J lost 0; bases outside the gene matches: 2. Germline V gives CDR1 SGDLS, CDR2 YYNGEE. This CDR3 comprises 15 residues. CDR3 sequence (DNA): TGTGCCAGCAGCGCGGGACAGGGGATGAACACTGAAGCTTTCTTT. This encodes CASSAGQGMNTEAFF.

V is TRBV20-1 and J is TRBJ2-1; TRBD2 aligns across 10 bases. The CDR3 has 14 residues. Germline V lookup: CDR1 DFQATT, CDR2 SNEGSKA (reference sequence). Unmatched junction bases numbered 1, after V lost 3 bases and J lost 2 bases. CDR3 sequence (DNA): TGCAGTGCTAGTAGCGGGGGGACCTACAATGAGCAGTTCTTC. Encoded protein: CSASSGGTYNEQFF.

The rearrangement joins TRBV20-1 to TRBJ2-5, with D perhaps matching TRBD1 (6 bases). Germline V gene lookup returns CDR1 DFQATT and CDR2 SNEGSKA (reference sequence). This CDR3 has 16 residues. V was trimmed by 0 bases and J by 1 base, leaving 15 bases between them. CDR3 protein: CSARDLEGQSQETQYF. CDR3 nucleotide sequence: TGCAGTGCTAGAGATCTCGAGGGACAAAGCCAAGAGACCCAGTACTTC.

This clonotype was seen a few times. The J gene is TRBJ1-1, the V gene TRBV6-1; the match to TRBD1 covers 9 bases. Germline CDR1 MNHNS, CDR2 SASEGT. Losses at the gene ends were 4 bases for V and 7 bases for J; bases not matched to a gene: 1. CDR3 length equals 12 residues. The CDR3 coding sequence is TGTGCCAGCAGTGCGACAGGGGGTGAAGCTTTCTTT. It is translated as CASSATGGEAFF.

This clonotype was recorded a few times. The rearrangement links TRBV5-1 to TRBJ2-7; 8 bases are a match to TRBD2. Germline lookup yields CDR1 SGHRS and CDR2 YFSETQ. Unmatched junction bases numbered 3, after V lost 4 bases and J lost 3 bases. The CDR3 is made up of 13 amino acids. Here the CDR3 reads CASSRAGDYEQYF. The CDR3 bases are TGCGCCAGCAGCCGAGCGGGAGACTACGAGCAGTACTTC. Based on the CDR3 plus reference TRBV5-1 and TRBJ2-7, the full variable domain is KAGVTQTPRYLIKTRGQQVTLSCSPISGHRSVSWYQQTPGQGLQFLFEYFSETQRNKGNFPGRFSGRQFSNSRSEMNVSTLELGDSALYLCASSRAGDYEQYFGPGTRLTVT.

The V gene is TRBV6-1, the J gene TRBJ2-5, with TRBD2 as a possible D gene (6 bases). The V and J ends lost 0 bases and 11 bases respectively, with 10 bases between them. The CDR3 sequence is 12 residues long. CDR1 MNHNS and CDR2 SASEGT come from the germline V gene. For the CDR3, the DNA is TGTGCCAGCAGTGAAGCGCTGGGAGGACAGTACTTC. It encodes CASSEALGGQYF.

The count of this clonotype is one. A much more abundant neighbour one base away suggests this may be a read error. The V call is TRBV12-3 or TRBV12-4, the J call TRBJ2-5; maybe TRBD2 (5 bases). Trimming left V 5 bases short and J 4 bases short, with 14 bases between. The CDR3 contains 14 residues. CDR3 in amino acids: CASSPPWSGETQYF. In nucleotides, the CDR3 is TGTGCCAGCAGTCCCCCGTGGAGCGGAGAGACCCAGTACTTC.

The V and J genes are TRBV6-5 and TRBJ1-2, with D uncertain. CDR1 MNHEY and CDR2 SVGAGI come from the germline V gene. V gave up 0 bases and J gave up 4 bases, with 12 bases separating them. This CDR3 is built from 15 residues. The DNA of the CDR3 is TGTGCCAGCAGTTACTCCGGCACTCCATCCTATGGCTACACCTTC. Protein sequence: CASSYSGTPSYGYTF.